This TCR beta chain was observed in a study of cytomegalovirus exposure and HLA in healthy donors. Study-level information: An analysis done earlier identified 95 million to 140 million unique TCR beta sequences from 200 million or so T cells. Regarding the study as a whole: In vitro data verified three CMV-associated chains as specific for CMV antigens.

Germline values: CDR1 SNHLY, CDR2 FYNNEI. V shed 2 bases and J shed 7 bases, with 11 bases lying between them. CDR3 length: 13 residues. PCR was performed using 60 Vbeta and 13 Jbeta primers. Clones were sequenced by immunoSEQ multiplex PCR, and TCRdb holds only the in-frame ones, with some missing. The data show under 150,000 clones, 70% to 85% seen once. This clone was counted only a few times. As yet, its antigen is unknown. The receptor was derived from a man aged 18 to 29 in good health and CMV-seronegative. Sequenced material: PBMCs. The chain has TRBV2 and TRBJ1-2; D is possibly TRBD1 (5 bases). CDR3 loop: CASSELQAGGYTF. CDR3 coding DNA: TGTGCCAGCAGTGAATTACAGGCAGGTGGCTACACCTTC. The variable domain in full, completed from reference TRBV2 and TRBJ1-2, reads EPEVTQTPSHQVTQMGQEVILRCVPISNHLYFYWYRQILGQKVEFLVSFYNNEISEKSEIFDDQFSVERPDGSNFTLKIRSTKLEDSAMYFCASSELQAGGYTFGSGTRLTVV.